This T cell receptor beta chain was found in a study of PD-L1 blockade in urothelial cancer. The assay was immunoSEQ multiplex PCR, and TCRdb's table has in-frame clones only and misses some. The table includes 38,000 or so clones, 83% detected once. Germline CDR1 and CDR2: LNHDA and SQIVND (reference sequence). V was clipped by 3 bases and J by 2 bases, with 11 bases between them. The CDR3 has 14 amino acids. The receptor was isolated from a man aged 60 to 75 with urothelial cancer. This material consisted of PBMCs, taken around atezolizumab (anti-PD-L1) treatment. The V gene is TRBV19, the J gene TRBJ2-7; weak D call: TRBD1 (6 bases). The CDR3 spells CASSILGTPYEQYF. CDR3 nucleotide sequence: TGTGCCAGTAGTATTCTAGGGACACCCTACGAGCAGTACTTC.